Only one count was recorded for the clone carrying this T cell receptor (beta chain). The data originate from a study of blood T cell repertoires in COVID-19. The CDR3 has 16 residues. Germline-derived CDR1 and CDR2 are SGHAT and FQDESV (reference sequence). V lost 6 bases and J lost 6, with 22 bases in between. TCRdb's copy holds only in-frame clones and misses some; the assay was immunoSEQ multiplex PCR. This sample has 30,000 to 35,000 clones; approximately 90% occur once, and the top ten carry roughly 13%. Sequencing used peripheral blood. The TCR originated in a human donor in a cohort sampled during active COVID-19. The V call is TRBV11-1, the J call TRBJ2-3; tentative D call: TRBD2 (6 bases). The CDR3 loop is CASREGPGTQVDTQYF. CDR3 DNA sequence: TGTGCCAGCAGGGAGGGCCCCGGGACCCAGGTGGATACGCAGTATTTT.